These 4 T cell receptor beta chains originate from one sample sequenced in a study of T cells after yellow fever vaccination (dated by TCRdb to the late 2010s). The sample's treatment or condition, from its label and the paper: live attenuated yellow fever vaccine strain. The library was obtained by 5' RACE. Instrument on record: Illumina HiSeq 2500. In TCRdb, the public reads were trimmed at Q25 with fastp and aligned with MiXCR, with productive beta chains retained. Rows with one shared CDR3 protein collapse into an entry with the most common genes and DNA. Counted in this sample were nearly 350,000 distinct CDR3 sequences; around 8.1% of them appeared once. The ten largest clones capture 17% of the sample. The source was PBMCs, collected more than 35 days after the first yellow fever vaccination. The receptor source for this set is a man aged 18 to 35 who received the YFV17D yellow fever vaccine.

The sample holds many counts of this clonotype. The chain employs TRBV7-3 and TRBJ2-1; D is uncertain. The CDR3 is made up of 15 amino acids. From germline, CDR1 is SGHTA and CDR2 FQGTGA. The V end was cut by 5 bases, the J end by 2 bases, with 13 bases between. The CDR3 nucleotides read TGTGCCAGCAGCCCACATAGCAACCCCTACAATGAGCAGTTCTTC. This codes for CASSPHSNPYNEQFF.

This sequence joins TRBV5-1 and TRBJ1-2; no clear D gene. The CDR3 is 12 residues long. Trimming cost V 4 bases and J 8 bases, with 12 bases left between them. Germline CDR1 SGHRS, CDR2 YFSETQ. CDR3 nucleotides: TGCGCCAGCAGCCCCGGCCCTCGGGGCTACACCTTC. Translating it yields CASSPGPRGYTF.

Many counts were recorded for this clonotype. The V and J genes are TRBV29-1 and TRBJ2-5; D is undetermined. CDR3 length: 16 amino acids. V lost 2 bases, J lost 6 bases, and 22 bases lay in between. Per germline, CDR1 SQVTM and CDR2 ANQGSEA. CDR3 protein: CSVEYQVTLYPKTQYF. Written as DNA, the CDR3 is TGCAGCGTTGAATATCAGGTTACCCTGTACCCAAAGACCCAGTACTTC.

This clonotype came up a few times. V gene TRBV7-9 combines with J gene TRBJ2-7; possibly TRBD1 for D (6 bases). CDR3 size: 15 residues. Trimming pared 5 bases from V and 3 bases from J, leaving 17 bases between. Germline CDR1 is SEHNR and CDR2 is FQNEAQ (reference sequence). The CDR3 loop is CASSPVGQTNYEQYV. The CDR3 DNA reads TGTGCCAGCAGCCCGGTCGGACAGACGAACTACGAGCAGTACGTC.